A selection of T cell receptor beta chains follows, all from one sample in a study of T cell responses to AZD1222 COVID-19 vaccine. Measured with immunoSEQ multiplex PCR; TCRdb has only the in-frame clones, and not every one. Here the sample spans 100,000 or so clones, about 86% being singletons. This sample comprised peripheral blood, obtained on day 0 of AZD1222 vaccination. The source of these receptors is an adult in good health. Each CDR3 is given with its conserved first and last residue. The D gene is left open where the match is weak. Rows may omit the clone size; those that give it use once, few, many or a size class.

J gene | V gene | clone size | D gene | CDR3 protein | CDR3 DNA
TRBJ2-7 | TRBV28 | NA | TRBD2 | CASSSPSFGGGYEQYF | TGTGCCAGCAGTTCCCCGTCGTTCGGCGGGGGCTACGAGCAGTACTTC
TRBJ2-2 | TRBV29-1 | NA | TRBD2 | CSVGLAGGSNTGELFF | TGCAGCGTGGGACTAGCGGGAGGTAGTAACACCGGGGAGCTGTTTTTT
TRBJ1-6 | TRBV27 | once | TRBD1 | CASNRGGSPLHF | TGTGCCAGCAACAGGGGAGGTTCACCCCTCCACTTT
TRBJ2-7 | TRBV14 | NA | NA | CASSLNHEQYF | TGTGCCAGCAGCCTTAACCACGAGCAGTACTTC
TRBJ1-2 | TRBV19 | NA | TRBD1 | CASSPQKTGTAANYGYTF | TGTGCCAGTAGCCCCCAGAAAACCGGGACAGCAGCTAACTATGGCTACACCTTC
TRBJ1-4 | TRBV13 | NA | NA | CASSISYGGNEKLFF | TGTGCCAGCAGTATCTCTTACGGAGGAAATGAAAAACTGTTTTTT
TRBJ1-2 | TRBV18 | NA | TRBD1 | CASSPGQGYGYTF | TGTGCCAGCTCACCGGGACAGGGCTATGGCTACACCTTC
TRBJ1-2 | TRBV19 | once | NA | CASSIAEGLGGYGYTF | TGTGCCAGTAGTATAGCCGAGGGCCTCGGGGGCTATGGCTACACCTTC
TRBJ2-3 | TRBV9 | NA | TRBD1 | CASSGGQGANTQYF | TGTGCCAGCAGCGGGGGACAGGGGGCAAATACGCAGTATTTT
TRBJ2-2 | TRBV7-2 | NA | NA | CASSLVLGGRTGELFF | TGTGCCAGCAGCTTAGTTTTGGGGGGGCGCACCGGGGAGCTGTTTTTT
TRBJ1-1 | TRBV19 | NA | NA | CASSPRSQANTEAFF | TGTGCCAGTAGTCCAAGAAGTCAGGCTAACACTGAAGCTTTCTTT
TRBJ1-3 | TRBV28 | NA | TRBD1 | CASSFLPGQRSSGNTIYF | TGTGCCAGCAGTTTCCTTCCGGGACAGAGAAGCTCTGGAAACACCATATATTTT
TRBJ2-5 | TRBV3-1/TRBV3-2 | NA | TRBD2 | CASSQDPAGGPIGSGETQYF | TGTGCCAGCAGCCAAGATCCAGCGGGAGGGCCTATCGGGTCTGGGGAGACCCAGTACTTC
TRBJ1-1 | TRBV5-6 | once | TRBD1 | CASSYRTGDLGAFF | TGTGCCAGCAGCTATCGGACAGGCGACCTCGGAGCTTTCTTT
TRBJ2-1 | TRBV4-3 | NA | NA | CASSQGGIDEQFF | TGCGCCAGCAGCCAAGGTGGAATCGATGAGCAGTTCTTC
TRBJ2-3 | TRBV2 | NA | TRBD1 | CASRDRVWTDTQYF | TGTGCCAGCAGGGACAGGGTTTGGACAGATACGCAGTATTTT
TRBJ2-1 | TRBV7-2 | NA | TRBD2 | CASSLLRLAGGEQFF | TGTGCCAGCAGCTTATTACGACTAGCGGGAGGGGAGCAGTTCTTC
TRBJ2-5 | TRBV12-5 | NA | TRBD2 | CASGSGTSVVEETQYF | TGTGCTAGTGGGTCCGGGACTAGCGTCGTCGAAGAGACCCAGTACTTC
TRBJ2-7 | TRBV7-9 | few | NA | CASSLAGAVGEQYF | TGTGCCAGCAGCTTAGCGGGCGCCGTTGGGGAGCAGTACTTC
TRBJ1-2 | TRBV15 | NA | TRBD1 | CATSRDPGTGVGYGYTF | TGTGCCACCAGCAGAGATCCTGGGACAGGGGTAGGGTATGGCTACACCTTC
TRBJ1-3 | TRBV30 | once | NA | CAWNDRSGGNTIYF | TGTGCCTGGAACGACAGGTCCGGGGGAAACACCATATATTTT
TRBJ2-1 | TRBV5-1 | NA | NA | CASSLTGLSSSYNEQFF | TGCGCCAGCAGCTTGACTGGTCTGTCGAGCTCCTACAATGAGCAGTTCTTC
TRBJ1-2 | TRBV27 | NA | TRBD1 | CASSPSRTGRSAGGYTF | TGTGCCAGCAGTCCCTCAAGGACAGGGAGGTCAGCAGGGGGCTACACCTTC
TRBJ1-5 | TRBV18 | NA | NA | CASSPIGQNNQPQHF | TGTGCCAGCTCACCGATAGGACAGAACAATCAGCCCCAGCATTTT
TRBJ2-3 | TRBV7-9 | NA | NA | CASSFSSSDTQYF | TGTGCCAGCAGCTTTTCTTCATCTGATACGCAGTATTTT
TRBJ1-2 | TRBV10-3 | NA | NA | CAIGAGANYGYTF | TGTGCCATCGGTGCAGGGGCAAACTATGGCTACACCTTC
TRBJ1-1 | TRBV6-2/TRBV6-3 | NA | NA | CASRPIGQSMTEAFF | TGTGCCAGCAGACCTATTGGACAGTCGATGACTGAAGCTTTCTTT